This TCR beta chain was sequenced during a study of identical twins. Germline trimming cut 4 bases from V and 0 bases from J; bases unmatched to any gene: 8. The CDR3 sequence is 17 residues long. TCRdb reprocessed the 5' RACE reads via MiXCR and lists one record per CDR3 protein. Of some 790,000 distinct CDR3 sequences in the sample, roughly 18% are singletons; the top ten hold roughly 14%. In addition, the sample was reused for a study of T cells expressing NK-cell markers. That publication notes: Of the CD8+ T cells in about 6 donors, roughly 1.0-7.5% belonged to dominant NKG2C+ clonotypes.

The V and J genes are TRBV12-3 or TRBV12-4 and TRBJ2-1, with 8 bases fitting TRBD2. Sequenced sample: PBMCs. The receptor was isolated from a woman between 18 and 29 years old in good health. The CDR3 nucleotides are TGTGCCAGCAGTTCCGCCCCCGGGACTAGCTCCTACAATGAGCAGTTCTTC. Residues: CASSSAPGTSSYNEQFF.